Shown below are 21 T cell receptor beta chains from a single sample sequenced in a study of shared clonotypes between healthy human individuals. Sequencing used immunoSEQ multiplex PCR; TCRdb keeps in-frame clones, though not all of them. The sample yields some 2 million clones, about 94% seen once. Selected positively for CCR7 and CD45RO-negative, naive CD8 cells excluded terminally differentiated effector memory CD45RA+ cells. The sample was naive CD8+ T cells sorted from blood. The receptors shown here come from a man between 18 and 35 years old in good health.

The chain recombines TRBV5-6 with TRBJ2-5; the D is unclear. V lost 0 bases to trimming and J lost 1 base, with 10 bases between them. Germline lookup yields CDR1 SGHDT and CDR2 YYEEEE. The CDR3 spans 15 residues. The CDR3 here is CASSLVMAAQETQYF. Written as DNA, the CDR3 is TGTGCCAGCAGCTTGGTGATGGCAGCCCAAGAGACCCAGTACTTC.

The rearrangement uses TRBV7-8 and TRBJ2-1, with D unresolved. CDR1 is SGHVS and CDR2 is FQNEAQ in the germline V gene. V lost 2 bases and J lost 0, with 11 bases in between. This CDR3 region has 16 residues. The CDR3 DNA sequence: TGTGCCAGCAGCTTATGGCAGCAGAGCTCCTACAATGAGCAGTTCTTC. Translated: CASSLWQQSSYNEQFF.

This chain connects TRBV5-4 to TRBJ2-2, with a weak D call TRBD1 (5 bases). Per germline, CDR1 SGHNT and CDR2 YYREEE (reference sequence). V lost 3 bases and J lost 4, with 7 bases in between. CDR3 size: 13 residues. The CDR3 nucleotides are TGTGCCAGCAGCTGGGGCCTCACCGGGGAGCTGTTTTTT. It encodes CASSWGLTGELFF. The full variable domain, with the rest looked up from reference TRBV5-4 and TRBJ2-2, is ETGVTQSPTHLIKTRGQQVTLRCSSQSGHNTVSWYQQALGQGPQFIFQYYREEENGRGNFPPRFSGLQFPNYSSELNVNALELDDSALYLCASSWGLTGELFFGEGSRLTVL.

Of note for this clone: Other DNA sequences in the sample encode the same CDR3. The chain uses TRBV2 and TRBJ1-6; the D is unclear. The CDR3 is made up of 12 amino acids. V lost 8 bases, J lost 6 bases, and 8 bases lay in between. The germline gives CDR1 SNHLY, CDR2 FYNNEI. In DNA, the CDR3 is TGTGCCAGCCGTGCGGGTAATTCACCCCTCCACTTT. It specifies CASRAGNSPLHF.

The J gene is TRBJ1-3, the V gene TRBV5-6, with a weak D call TRBD1 (6 bases). Germline-derived CDR1 and CDR2 are SGHDT and YYEEEE. The CDR3 spans 16 residues. V was clipped by 4 bases and J by 4 bases, with 18 bases between them. The CDR3 coding sequence is TGTGCCAGCAGCATCCGCCGGGACACCGTAGGAAACACCATATATTTT. Its translation is CASSIRRDTVGNTIYF.

This chain joins TRBV2 and TRBJ2-7; no definite D call. The germline V and J ends were trimmed by 11 bases and 0 bases, with 14 bases remaining between them. Germline V gives CDR1 SNHLY, CDR2 FYNNEI. CDR3 length: 13 amino acids. CDR3 protein: CAGFRSLSYEQYF. The CDR3 DNA reads TGTGCCGGTTTCAGGAGCCTCTCCTACGAGCAGTACTTC.

The chain uses TRBV5-6 and TRBJ1-1; TRBD1 is a possible D gene (5 bases). Germline V gene sequence: CDR1 SGHDT, CDR2 YYEEEE. CDR3 length: 14 residues. V lost 2 bases to trimming and J lost 7 bases, with 15 bases between them. CDR3 loop: CASSFGQGRNEAFF. CDR3 coding DNA: TGTGCCAGCAGCTTTGGGCAGGGTCGTAATGAAGCTTTCTTT.

V and J are TRBV28 and TRBJ1-6; 8 bases agree with TRBD1. Germline V gene sequence: CDR1 MDHEN, CDR2 SYDVKM. J gave up 7 bases and V 0 bases, and 8 bases lay outside the gene matches. The CDR3 runs to 17 residues. The CDR3 reads CASSLWGQVLENSPLHF. In DNA form, the CDR3 reads TGTGCCAGCAGTTTATGGGGACAGGTATTAGAGAATTCACCCCTCCACTTT.

The chain recombines TRBV5-8 with TRBJ1-5; possibly TRBD1 for D (5 bases). Trimming removed 2 bases at V and 3 bases at J, with 9 bases between. The germline gives CDR1 SGHTS, CDR2 YDEGEE. The CDR3 has 14 residues. In DNA, the CDR3 is TGTGCCAGCAGCTTTCCGGGGACCAATCAGCCCCAGCATTTT. Protein product: CASSFPGTNQPQHF. The entire variable domain, with the rest obtained from reference TRBV5-8 and TRBJ1-5, is as follows: EAGVTQSPTHLIKTRGQQATLRCSPISGHTSVYWYQQALGLGLQFLLWYDEGEERNRGNFPPRFSGRQFPNYSSELNVNALELEDSALYLCASSFPGTNQPQHFGDGTRLSIL.

The chain recombines TRBV7-9 with TRBJ2-7; 7 nucleotides align to TRBD1. Germline values: CDR1 SEHNR, CDR2 FQNEAQ (reference sequence). With 5 bases clipped from V and 4 bases from J, the junction kept 8 bases outside the gene matches. The CDR3 totals 14 residues. The CDR3, as DNA: TGTGCCAGCAGCCCGCCCGGACAGGAGTACGAGCAGTACTTC. It is translated as CASSPPGQEYEQYF.

V and J are TRBV10-2 and TRBJ2-2; 7 bases fit TRBD2. Germline assignment: CDR1 WSHSY and CDR2 SAAADI. The CDR3 contains 15 residues. The V and J ends lost 3 bases and 5 bases, in that order; junction bases with no gene match: 6. The CDR3: CASSDHGLGTGELFF. DNA for the CDR3: TGCGCCAGCAGTGACCATGGACTAGGTACCGGGGAGCTGTTTTTT.

V gene TRBV6-1 combines with J gene TRBJ1-1, with D unresolved. The CDR3 spans 15 residues. Germline assignment: CDR1 MNHNS and CDR2 SASEGT. Trimming shortened V by 2 bases and J by 1 base, and 11 bases separated the two germline ends. CDR3 in amino acids: CASSEIITQNTEAFF. The CDR3 region has the DNA TGTGCCAGCAGTGAAATAATCACGCAGAACACTGAAGCTTTCTTT.

The CDR3 reads CASSQPSGFMNTEAFF. CDR3 coding DNA: TGCGCCAGCAGCCAACCCTCGGGGTTCATGAACACTGAAGCTTTCTTT. The V call is TRBV4-1, the J call TRBJ1-1; D ambiguous. Trimming shortened V by 2 bases and J by 0 bases, and 13 bases separated the two germline ends. Germline V CDR1 and CDR2: MGHRA, YSYEKL. The CDR3 is 16 amino acids.

This clone has just one count. CDR3 residues: CASSPHDPYEQYF. CDR3 nucleotide sequence: TGTGCCAGCTCACCACACGACCCCTACGAGCAGTACTTC. The gene calls are TRBV18 and TRBJ2-7; D gene uncertain. CDR1 is KGHSH and CDR2 is LQKENI in the germline V gene. Trimming stripped 1 base from V and 2 bases from J, with 6 bases between. This CDR3 is built from 13 residues.

Comments on this clone: The same CDR3 arises from other DNA sequences in this sample as well. The chain combines TRBV30 with TRBJ1-1; maybe TRBD1 (5 bases). Germline assignment: CDR1 GTSNPN and CDR2 SVGIG (reference sequence). V shed 0 bases and J shed 0 bases, with 11 bases lying between them. The CDR3 consists of 15 residues. CDR3 bases: TGTGCCTGGAGTGTGGGGCCAGGGCTGAACACTGAAGCTTTCTTT. This translates into CAWSVGPGLNTEAFF.

The rearrangement joins TRBV27 to TRBJ2-7; the match to TRBD2 covers 10 bases. V trimming: 8 bases; J trimming: 4 bases; junction bases outside the gene matches: 5. Looked up from germline, CDR1 is MNHEY and CDR2 is SMNVEV (reference sequence). The CDR3 runs 13 residues. The CDR3 loop is CASRRTSGYEQYF. CDR3 bases: TGTGCCAGCCGGAGGACTAGCGGATACGAGCAGTACTTC.

The chain uses TRBV28 and TRBJ2-1; no clear D gene. Trimming pared 1 base from V and 6 bases from J, leaving 10 bases between. The CDR3 totals 14 residues. The germline CDR1 and CDR2 sequences are MDHEN and SYDVKM. The CDR3 coding sequence is TGTGCCAGCAGTTTATCCGGAGAGACCAATGAGCAGTTCTTC. It translates to CASSLSGETNEQFF.

The chain couples TRBV27 to TRBJ1-1; D gene uncertain. Germline V gene data show CDR1 as MNHEY and CDR2 as SMNVEV (reference sequence). With 6 bases removed from V and 4 bases from J, the gap between germline ends came to 12 bases. The CDR3 runs 13 residues. CDR3 amino acids: CASSGAGITEAFF. The CDR3 DNA is TGTGCCAGCAGCGGTGCGGGGATCACTGAAGCTTTCTTT.

This clone was observed once. This same CDR3 is encoded by further DNA sequences in the sample. The rearrangement links TRBV5-1 to TRBJ1-1; D unresolved. Germline V lookup: CDR1 SGHRS, CDR2 YFSETQ. This CDR3 has 14 amino acids. Trimming removed 0 bases at V and 1 base at J, with 7 bases between. CDR3 region: CASSLAGSNTEAFF. The DNA of the CDR3 is TGCGCCAGCAGCTTGGCAGGATCGAACACTGAAGCTTTCTTT.

The chain recombines TRBV7-3 with TRBJ2-5; D possibly corresponds to TRBD2 (6 bases). The CDR3 totals 15 residues. In germline, CDR1 is SGHTA, CDR2 FQGTGA. V lost 4 bases and J 4 bases, leaving 16 bases between the germline ends. The CDR3 DNA sequence: TGTGCCAGCAGCTGGGACGGGACTCAGGGAGAGACCCAGTACTTC. Its protein product is CASSWDGTQGETQYF.

This clone appeared many times. Distinct nucleotide sequences in the sample also encode this CDR3. The chain joins TRBV28 to TRBJ1-5; D not certain. Germline V gene lookup returns CDR1 MDHEN and CDR2 SYDVKM. The CDR3 loop spans 11 amino acids. V lost 7 bases and J lost 2, with 3 bases in between. The CDR3 reads CASNGNQPQHF. CDR3 DNA: TGTGCCAGCAACGGCAATCAGCCCCAGCATTTT.